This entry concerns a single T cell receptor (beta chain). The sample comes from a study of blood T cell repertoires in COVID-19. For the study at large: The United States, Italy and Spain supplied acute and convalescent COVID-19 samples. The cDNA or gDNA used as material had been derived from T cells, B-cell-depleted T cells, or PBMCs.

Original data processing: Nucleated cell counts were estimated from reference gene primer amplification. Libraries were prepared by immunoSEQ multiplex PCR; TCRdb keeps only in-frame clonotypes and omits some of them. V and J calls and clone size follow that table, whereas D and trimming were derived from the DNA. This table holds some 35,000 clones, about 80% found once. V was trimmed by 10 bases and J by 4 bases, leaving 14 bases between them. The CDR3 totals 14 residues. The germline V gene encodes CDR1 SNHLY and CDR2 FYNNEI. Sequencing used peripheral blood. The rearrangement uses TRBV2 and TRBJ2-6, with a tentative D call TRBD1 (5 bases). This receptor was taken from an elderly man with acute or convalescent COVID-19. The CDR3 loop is CATTPGRGANVLTF. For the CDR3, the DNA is TGTGCCACCACGCCAGGGCGAGGGGCCAACGTCCTGACTTTC.